This TCR beta chain was sequenced for a study of T cells after yellow fever vaccination. Overall study: In the case of low-cell-number fractions, SMART-Seq v4 Ultra Low Input was used for preparation. The study, taken as a whole, reports: A minor fraction of clonotypes spanned both CD4 and CD8 compartments. Post-booster reappearance was seen for most primary-vaccination clones (around 96% CD4, around 90% CD8).

MiXCR, run by TCRdb on the 5' RACE reads, gives a single entry per CDR3 protein. Altogether about 550,000 distinct CDR3 sequences are present, about 19% being singletons, with the ten largest covering over 11%. As for this clonotype: Its cognate antigen is unknown.

The CDR3 consists of 16 residues. CDR1 and CDR2 (germline): SNHLY, FYNNEI. V shed 4 bases and J 3 bases; nucleotides not matched to a gene: 4. The source was PBMCs, collected 15 days after the yellow fever booster vaccination. The source is a man aged 25 to 45 who received the YFV17D yellow fever vaccine. The V and J genes are TRBV2 and TRBJ2-1; 12 bases align to TRBD2. The CDR3 DNA reads as TGTGCCAGCAGTGGACTAGCGGGAGTTTTCTACAATGAGCAGTTCTTC. Translated, it gives CASSGLAGVFYNEQFF. Full variable domain (remainder filled in from reference TRBV2 and TRBJ2-1): EPEVTQTPSHQVTQMGQEVILRCVPISNHLYFYWYRQILGQKVEFLVSFYNNEISEKSEIFDDQFSVERPDGSNFTLKIRSTKLEDSAMYFCASSGLAGVFYNEQFFGPGTRLTVL.